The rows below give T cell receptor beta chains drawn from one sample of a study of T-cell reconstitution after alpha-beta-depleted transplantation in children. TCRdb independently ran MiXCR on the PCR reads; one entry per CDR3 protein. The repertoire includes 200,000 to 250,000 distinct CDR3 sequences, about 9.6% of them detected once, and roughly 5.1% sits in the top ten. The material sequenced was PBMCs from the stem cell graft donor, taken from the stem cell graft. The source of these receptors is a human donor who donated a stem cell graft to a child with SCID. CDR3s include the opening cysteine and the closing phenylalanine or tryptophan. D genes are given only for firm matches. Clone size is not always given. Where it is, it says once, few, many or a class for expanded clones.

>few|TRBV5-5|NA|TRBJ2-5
TGTGCCAGCAGCTTGGATTTCCGGGGGCATTATGAGACCCAGTACTTC
CASSLDFRGHYETQYF
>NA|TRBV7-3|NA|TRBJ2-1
TGTGCCAGCAGCTCCACCCGGGAAGCCTACAATGAGCAGTTCTTC
CASSSTREAYNEQFF
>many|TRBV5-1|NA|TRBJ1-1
TGCGCCAGCAGCTTGGTGGGGGCTATTAACACTGAAGCTTTCTTT
CASSLVGAINTEAFF
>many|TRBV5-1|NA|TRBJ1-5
TGCGCCAGCAGCTTGGATCCAAATCAGCCCCAGCATTTT
CASSLDPNQPQHF
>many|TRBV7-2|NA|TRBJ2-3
TGTGCCAGCAGCTCCCAAAGCTCAGATACGCAGTATTTT
CASSSQSSDTQYF
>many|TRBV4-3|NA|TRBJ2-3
TGCGCCAGCAGCCAAGATCGCGGGATGGGGCAGTATTTT
CASSQDRGMGQYF
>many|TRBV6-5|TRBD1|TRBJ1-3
TGTGCCAGCAGTTACTCCGGACAGGGGGTCGGAAACACCATATATTTT
CASSYSGQGVGNTIYF
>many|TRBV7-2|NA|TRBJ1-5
TGTGCCAGCAGCTGGGACCGAGCAATCAGTCCCCAGCATTTT
CASSWDRAISPQHF
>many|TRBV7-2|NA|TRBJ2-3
TGTGCCAGCAGCCCATCCGCGGGGACTGGCACAGATACGCAGTATTTT
CASSPSAGTGTDTQYF
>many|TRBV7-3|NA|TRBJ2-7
TGTGCCAGCAGCTTAATAGCGACCTCAGGGGAGCAGTACTTC
CASSLIATSGEQYF
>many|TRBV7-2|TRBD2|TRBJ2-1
TGTGCCAGCAGCTTAGGGCTAGCGGGGGGCCCCTTTGAGGAGCAGTTCTTC
CASSLGLAGGPFEEQFF
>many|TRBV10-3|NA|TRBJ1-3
TGTGCCATCAGATCCGGGCCCTCTGGAAACACCATATATTTT
CAIRSGPSGNTIYF
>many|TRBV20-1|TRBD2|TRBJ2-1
TGCAGTGTTTCTAGCGGGGCCCGAGGGGGTGAGCAGTTCTTC
CSVSSGARGGEQFF
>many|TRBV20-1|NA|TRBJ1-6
TGCAGTGCTAGAGATTTAAGGGGAGGGGATTCACCCCTCCACTTT
CSARDLRGGDSPLHF
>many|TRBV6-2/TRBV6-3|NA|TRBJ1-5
TGTGCCAGCAGGGGGAACTTCAATCAGCCCCAGCATTTT
CASRGNFNQPQHF
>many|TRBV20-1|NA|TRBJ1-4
TGCAGTGCTAGCCAGGGGCTTAATGAAAAACTGTTTTTT
CSASQGLNEKLFF
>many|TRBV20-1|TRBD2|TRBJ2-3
TGCAGTGCCGTAGCGGGGGCCCCCACAGATACGCAGTATTTT
CSAVAGAPTDTQYF
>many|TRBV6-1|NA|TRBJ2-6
TGTGCCAGCAGTGAAGAACAGGGCTCTGGGGCCAACGTCCTGACTTTC
CASSEEQGSGANVLTF
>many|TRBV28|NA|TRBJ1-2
TGTGCCAGCACCAGATCCCCTAGCCTCCGGAGCGGCTACACCTTC
CASTRSPSLRSGYTF
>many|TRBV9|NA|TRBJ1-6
TGTGCCAGCAGCGTAGCTCCAGGCAATTCACCCCTCCACTTT
CASSVAPGNSPLHF
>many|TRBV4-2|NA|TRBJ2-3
TGTGCCAGCAGCCAAGAGGCAAGCACAGATACGCAGTATTTT
CASSQEASTDTQYF
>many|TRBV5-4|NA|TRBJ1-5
TGTGCCAGCAGCTGGAGACCTAATCAGCCCCAGCATTTT
CASSWRPNQPQHF
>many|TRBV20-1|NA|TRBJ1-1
TGCAGTGCTAGAGATCCAAGAGGGGGGAACACTGAAGCTTTCTTT
CSARDPRGGNTEAFF
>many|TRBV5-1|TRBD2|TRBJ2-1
TGCGCCAGCAGCTCCCACGGACTAGCGGGAAACAATGAGCAGTTCTTC
CASSSHGLAGNNEQFF
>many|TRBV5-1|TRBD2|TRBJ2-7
TGCGCCAGCAGCTTGAGAAGGGGAGGGGAGCAGTACTTC
CASSLRRGGEQYF
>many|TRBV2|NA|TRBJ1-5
TGTGCCAGCAGTGATTGGGGGGTAGTCAATCAGCCCCAGCATTTT
CASSDWGVVNQPQHF
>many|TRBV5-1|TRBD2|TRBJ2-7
TGCGCCAGCAGCTTGGAACGGGAGGGCAGGAGGTCGTCCTACGAGCAGTACTTC
CASSLEREGRRSSYEQYF
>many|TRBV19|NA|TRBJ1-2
TGTGCCAGTAGGGCACAGGCCTCTTGGGGCTACACCTTC
CASRAQASWGYTF
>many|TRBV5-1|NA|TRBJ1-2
TGCGCCAGCAGCTTCAAACTCCGGGCCGCAGAAAACTATGGCTACACCTTC
CASSFKLRAAENYGYTF
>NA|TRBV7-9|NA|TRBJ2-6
TGTGCCAGCAGCTCCTCAGGGGCGCGATCTGGGGCCAACGTCCTGACTTTC
CASSSSGARSGANVLTF
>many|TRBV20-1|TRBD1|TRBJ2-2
TGCAGTGCTAGACATTTAGCGACAGGGGACACCGGGGAGCTGTTTTTT
CSARHLATGDTGELFF
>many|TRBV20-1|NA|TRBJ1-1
TGCAGTGCTCTTATCCGGGTGGACACTGAAGCTTTCTTT
CSALIRVDTEAFF
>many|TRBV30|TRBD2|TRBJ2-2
TGTGCCTGTAAATCCGGGGGGGCCGAAACCGGGGAGCTGTTTTTT
CACKSGGAETGELFF
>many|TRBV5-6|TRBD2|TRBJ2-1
TGTGCCAGCAGCTTACTAGCGGGGGGCAACAATGAGCAGTTCTTC
CASSLLAGGNNEQFF
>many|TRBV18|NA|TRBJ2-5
TGTGCCAGCTCACCACCGGGCAGGGCGCAAGAGACCCAGTACTTC
CASSPPGRAQETQYF
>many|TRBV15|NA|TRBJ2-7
TGTGCCACCAGCAGAGACGCACCCTACGAGCAGTACTTC
CATSRDAPYEQYF
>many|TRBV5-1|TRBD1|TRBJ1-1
TGCGCCAGCAGCTTGGTTGTCCCAGGGGGCTTTGGCACTGAAGCTTTCTTT
CASSLVVPGGFGTEAFF
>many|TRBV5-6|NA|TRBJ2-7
TGTGCCAGCAGCTGGGGTGGAGGAAGGATTTCCTACGAGCAGTACTTC
CASSWGGGRISYEQYF
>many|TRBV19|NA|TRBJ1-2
TGTGCCAGTGGCCGGGCCCCCGGGAACTATGGCTACACCTTC
CASGRAPGNYGYTF
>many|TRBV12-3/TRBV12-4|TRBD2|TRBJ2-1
TGTGCCAGCAGTCCCGCCCGGGGACTAGCAGTCGGGGAGCAGTTCTTC
CASSPARGLAVGEQFF
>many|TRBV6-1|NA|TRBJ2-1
TGTGCCAGCAGTCTCAGGTTGGCCGGAGGGAATGAGCAGTTCTTC
CASSLRLAGGNEQFF
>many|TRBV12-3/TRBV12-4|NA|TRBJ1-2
TGTGCCAGCAGTTTAACCAGGGAAGATGGCTATGGCTACACCTTC
CASSLTREDGYGYTF
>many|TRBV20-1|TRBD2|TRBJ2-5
TGCAGTGCTAGAGATACCGGGGGGGCCCAAGAGACCCAGTACTTC
CSARDTGGAQETQYF
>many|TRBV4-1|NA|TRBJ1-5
TGCGCCAGCAGCCTCGGAATTAGCAATCAGCCCCAGCATTTT
CASSLGISNQPQHF
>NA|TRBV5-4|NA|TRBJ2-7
TGTGCCAGGGGCTTACGGCTCCTCTCCTACGAGCAGTACTTC
CARGLRLLSYEQYF